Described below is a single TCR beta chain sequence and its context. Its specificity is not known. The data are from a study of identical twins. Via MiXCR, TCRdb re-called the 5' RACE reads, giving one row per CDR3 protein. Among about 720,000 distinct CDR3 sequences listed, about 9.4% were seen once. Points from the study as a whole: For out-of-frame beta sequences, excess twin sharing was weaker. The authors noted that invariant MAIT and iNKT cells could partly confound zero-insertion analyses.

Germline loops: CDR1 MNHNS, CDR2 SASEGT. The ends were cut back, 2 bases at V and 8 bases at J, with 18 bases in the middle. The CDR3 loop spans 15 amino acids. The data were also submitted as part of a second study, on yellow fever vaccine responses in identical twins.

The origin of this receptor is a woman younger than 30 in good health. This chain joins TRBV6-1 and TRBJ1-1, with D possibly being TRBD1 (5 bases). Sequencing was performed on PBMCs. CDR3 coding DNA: TGTGCCAGCAGTGAAACTCTGGGACTGCTCATGGAAGCTTTCTTT. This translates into CASSETLGLLMEAFF.